This is a list of T cell receptor beta chains from one sample in a study of CD8+ T cells in alopecia areata. Profiled with immunoSEQ multiplex PCR; TCRdb holds only in-frame clones, not every one. The sample has 250,000 to 350,000 clones, 60% seen once. This material consisted of CD4+ T cells sorted from blood, taken around week 53, from a patient treated with tofacitinib. These receptors were obtained from a human donor with alopecia areata. Both conserved end residues are part of each CDR3. D genes are given only for firm matches. Not all rows give a size; the values are once, few, many and, for expanded clones, a class.

j_call d_call v_call clone_size cdr3_nt cdr3_aa
TRBJ1-6 TRBD1 TRBV10-3 few TGTGCCACCAATGGACAGGGGGCAAGAAATTCACCCCTCCACTTT CATNGQGARNSPLHF
TRBJ2-6 . TRBV7-2 few TGTGCCAGCAGCTTAGCGGGGGACGGGGCCAACGTCCTGACTTTC CASSLAGDGANVLTF
TRBJ2-7 . TRBV29-1 . TGCAGCGCCCAGCGGATTGGGACCTACGAGCAGTACTTC CSAQRIGTYEQYF
TRBJ2-5 . TRBV7-8 . TGTGCCAGCAGCTCCCGAGGGGGGCTAGGGGAGACCCAGTACTTC CASSSRGGLGETQYF
TRBJ2-6 TRBD2 TRBV15 few TGTGCCACCAGCCCCCATTGGGGGGGCTCTGGGGCCAACGTCCTGACTTTC CATSPHWGGSGANVLTF
TRBJ1-3 TRBD1 TRBV30 . TGTGCCTGGAGGGACAGGCCGCCAAACACCATATATTTT CAWRDRPPNTIYF
TRBJ1-4 . TRBV5-1 . TGCGCCAGCAGCCCAGGGGAGCCTAATGAAAAACTGTTTTTT CASSPGEPNEKLFF
TRBJ2-3 TRBD1 TRBV5-1 . TGCGCCAGCAGCTCCGGACAGGGGCGCACAGATACGCAGTATTTT CASSSGQGRTDTQYF
TRBJ2-5 . TRBV29-1 few TGCAGCGCCAACAGGCACCAACAAGAGACCCAGTACTTC CSANRHQQETQYF
TRBJ1-3 . TRBV30 . TGTGCCTGGAGTGTAGGAGGTGTTGTTGGAAACACCATATATTTT CAWSVGGVVGNTIYF
TRBJ1-4 . TRBV9 . TGTGCCAGCAGCCCCCAGCGACAGTTATCGAATGAAAAACTGTTTTTT CASSPQRQLSNEKLFF
TRBJ1-6 . TRBV2 once TGTGCCAGCAGTGAACTTGGGAATTCACCCCTCCACTTT CASSELGNSPLHF
TRBJ1-4 . TRBV7-6 . TGTGCCAGCAGCTCCGACCCGGAGGGAAAACTGTTTTTT CASSSDPEGKLFF
TRBJ1-4 . TRBV27 . TGTGCCAGCAGGATACAGGGCAGGAATGAAAAACTGTTTTTT CASRIQGRNEKLFF
TRBJ2-4 . TRBV30 . TGTGCCTGGAGTCAGAGGGGTCGGGTCAAAAACATTCAGTACTTC CAWSQRGRVKNIQYF
TRBJ2-7 . TRBV30 . TGTGCCTGGAGCCGACCCGGTTATACAGCCTACGAGCAGTACTTC CAWSRPGYTAYEQYF
TRBJ1-3 . TRBV5-1 once TGCGCCAGCAGTTCTGACAGAATTACTGGAAACACCATATATTTT CASSSDRITGNTIYF
TRBJ2-7 . TRBV7-2 few TGTGCCAGCAGCTTAGAGGCCGATACCTCCTACGAGCAGTACTTC CASSLEADTSYEQYF
TRBJ1-6 . TRBV4-1 once TGCGCCAGCAGCCAGTTCCGGGTGTCTAATTCACCCCTCCACTTT CASSQFRVSNSPLHF
TRBJ1-3 . TRBV27 few TGTGCCAGCAGTAGAGGAGGTGCGGGGTACGGAAACACCATATATTTT CASSRGGAGYGNTIYF
TRBJ2-1 . TRBV20-1 . TGCAGTGTTGGAACCTACAATGAGCAGTTCTTC CSVGTYNEQFF
TRBJ1-6 . TRBV6-5 . TGTGCCAGCAGCCGCGAACTTTATAATTCACCCCTCCACTTT CASSRELYNSPLHF
TRBJ1-1 TRBD1 TRBV10-3 . TGTGCCATCGGGACAGAGGGTTTGAACACTGAAGCTTTCTTT CAIGTEGLNTEAFF
TRBJ2-7 TRBD2 TRBV10-2 . TGCGCCAGCGGTCCCCAGCGGGGGGGATCCTACGAGCAGTACTTC CASGPQRGGSYEQYF
TRBJ2-7 TRBD2 TRBV5-1 . TGCGCCAGCAGCTTGTGGACTAGCGGGGGGCCGCGAGGTTCCTACGAGCAGTACTTC CASSLWTSGGPRGSYEQYF
TRBJ1-2 . TRBV5-1 few TGCGCCAGCAGCTTGGCCAAATCAGATTATGGCTACACCTTC CASSLAKSDYGYTF
TRBJ2-3 . TRBV10-3 . TGTGCCATCAGTGGTAGTACGGGTACGCAGTATTTT CAISGSTGTQYF